The following is a T cell receptor (beta chain) sequence with its context. Antigen: not known. This record comes from a study of cytomegalovirus exposure and HLA in healthy donors. Regarding the study as a whole: Cytomegalovirus association was assigned to about 150 TCR beta chains.

The CDR3 length is 17 residues. With 6 bases removed from V and 0 bases from J, the gap between germline ends came to 18 bases. CDR1 is SGHRS, CDR2 YFSETQ, per germline. The repertoire was sequenced with immunoSEQ multiplex PCR; TCRdb's copy has only in-frame clones and lacks some. This sample has 250,000 to 400,000 clones, with 88% found just once. The J gene is TRBJ2-2, the V gene TRBV5-1; possibly TRBD1 for D (5 bases). Sequenced material: PBMCs. The receptor's source is a man aged 30-40 years in good health and CMV-seronegative. The CDR3 DNA is TGCGCCAGCAACCGGGCCACAGGCCCGCCGAACACCGGGGAGCTGTTTTTT. This sequence encodes CASNRATGPPNTGELFF.